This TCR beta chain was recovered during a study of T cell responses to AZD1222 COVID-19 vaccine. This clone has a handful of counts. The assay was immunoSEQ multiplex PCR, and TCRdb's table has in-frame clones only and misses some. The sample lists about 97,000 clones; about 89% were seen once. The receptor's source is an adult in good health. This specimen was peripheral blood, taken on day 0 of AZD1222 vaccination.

CDR3 region: CASSPPGGAGTDTQYF. The CDR3 DNA sequence: TGTGCCAGCTCACCACCCGGGGGGGCAGGCACAGATACGCAGTATTTT. V usage is TRBV18 and J usage is TRBJ2-3; 8 bases are shared with TRBD2. The CDR3 extends over 16 amino acids. The V and J ends lost 0 bases and 1 base, in that order; junction bases with no gene match: 3. Germline V lookup: CDR1 KGHSH, CDR2 LQKENI.